These 16 T cell receptor beta chains came from one sample sequenced in a study of glioma-infiltrating T cells. TCR alpha and beta CDR3 regions were amplified from RNA using iRepertoire nested multiplex PCR. TCRdb re-called the multiplex PCR reads with MiXCR, one entry per CDR3 protein. The table shows some 17,000 distinct CDR3 sequences, with about three fifths occurring only once. The specimen was glioma tissue, nonneoplastic brain tissue, or PBMCs (not recorded which). The receptors shown here come from a human donor with low-grade glioma or glioblastoma, undergoing nonglioma brain surgery, or in good health (not recorded which).

In the case of this clonotype: A clone one base away is much larger, so this may be a read error. The chain couples TRBV18 to TRBJ2-1, with 10 positions matching TRBD1. The CDR3 has 15 residues. CDR1 is KGHSH and CDR2 is LQKENI in the germline V gene. The CDR3 DNA reads as TGTGCCAGCCCACCGACGGGACAGGGGATGAATGAGCAGTTCTTC. Translating it yields CASPPTGQGMNEQFF.

The V gene is TRBV7-9, the J gene TRBJ1-2; tentative D call: TRBD1 (5 bases). The CDR3 contains 15 residues. Germline V gene sequence: CDR1 SEHNR, CDR2 FQNEAQ (reference sequence). V was cut by 5 bases and J by 0 bases, with 13 bases left in between. CDR3 loop: CASSQFDSTNYGYTF. The CDR3 DNA reads TGTGCCAGCAGCCAATTCGACAGCACTAACTATGGCTACACCTTC. The whole variable domain, filled in from reference TRBV7-9 and TRBJ1-2, reads DTGVSQNPRHKITKRGQNVTFRCDPISEHNRLYWYRQTLGQGPEFLTYFQNEAQLEKSRLLSDRFSAERPKGSFSTLEIQRTEQGDSAMYLCASSQFDSTNYGYTFGSGTRLTVV.

V usage is TRBV5-1 and J usage is TRBJ1-2; 8 bases align to TRBD1. The CDR3 is 14 amino acids. J was trimmed by 3 bases and V by 3 bases; bases with no gene match: 4. Germline assignment: CDR1 SGHRS and CDR2 YFSETQ. In DNA form, the CDR3 reads TGCGCCAGCAGCTCGGGACAGGCAGACTATGGCTACACCTTC. Protein: CASSSGQADYGYTF.

In regard to this clonotype: Given the absence of the conserved phenylalanine or tryptophan at the CDR3 end, a read error is likely. The chain links TRBV4-2 to TRBJ1-1; D possibly corresponds to TRBD1 (5 bases). V lost 5 bases, J lost 1 base, and 11 bases lay in between. The CDR3 is made up of 14 amino acids. From germline, CDR1 is LGHNA and CDR2 YNFKEQ. CDR3 sequence reads: CASSLSGWNTEAFI. The CDR3 DNA reads TGTGCCAGCAGCTTATCAGGGTGGAACACTGAAGCTTTCATT.

Details on this clonotype: At one end the junction does not follow the germline gene, possibly because of a read error. The chain is built from TRBV20-1 and TRBJ2-5; 8 nucleotides agree with TRBD2. Looked up from germline, CDR1 is DFQATT and CDR2 is SNEGSKA (reference sequence). This CDR3 is 14 amino acids long. The CDR3 loop reads CSWALAGAGETQNF. The CDR3 DNA sequence: TGCAGCTGGGCGCTAGCGGGTGCGGGGGAGACCCAGAACTTC.

About this clonotype itself: A much larger clone lies one base from this, so it may be a read error. V usage is TRBV19 and J usage is TRBJ2-7; D is unresolved. CDR3 length: 14 amino acids. Germline V CDR1 and CDR2: LNHDA, SQIVND (reference sequence). V lost 6 bases to trimming and J lost 0 bases, with 12 bases between them. CDR3: CASSRSVNSYEQYF. Here the CDR3 DNA reads TGTGCCAGTAGCCGCTCGGTCAACTCCTACGAGCAGTACTTC.

This chain uses TRBV6-8 with TRBJ2-7, with 9 bases that match TRBD1. The DNA end is more similar to TRBJ2-1, so the J call may be wrong. Germline V gives CDR1 MNHGY, CDR2 SAAAGT. This CDR3 has 15 residues. The CDR3 spells CASSYGTGIDHEQFF. CDR3 sequence (DNA): TGTGCCAGCAGTTACGGGACAGGGATTGATCATGAGCAGTTCTTC.

This clonotype was counted at least ten times. The genes are TRBV7-2 and TRBJ1-3; D unclear. The germline V gene has CDR1 SGHTA and CDR2 FQGNSA. V lost 5 bases and J lost 6, with 14 bases in between. The CDR3 spans 14 residues. The CDR3 loop is CASSPDINENTIYF. As DNA, the CDR3 is TGTGCCAGCAGCCCCGACATAAACGAAAACACCATATATTTT.

This clonotype was observed many times. The chain carries TRBV20-1 and TRBJ2-7; D possibly uses TRBD1 or TRBD2 (5 bases each). The CDR3 contains 15 residues. CDR1 is DFQATT, CDR2 SNEGSKA, per germline (reference sequence). Trimming removed 6 bases from V and 7 bases from J, with 25 bases in between. CDR3: CSADLARGHTREQYF. The CDR3 DNA reads as TGCAGTGCCGACTTAGCGAGGGGCCATACTCGAGAGCAGTACTTC.

The J gene is TRBJ1-1, the V gene TRBV27; TRBD1 might be the D (6 bases). Trimming stripped 1 base from V and 5 bases from J, with 11 bases between. The germline V gene encodes CDR1 MNHEY and CDR2 SMNVEV (reference sequence). The CDR3 runs 14 residues. In DNA, the CDR3 is TGTGCCAGCAGTTTATGGGCAGGGGAAACTGAAGCTTTCTTT. Its protein is CASSLWAGETEAFF.

The chain employs TRBV7-2 and TRBJ1-1; D unresolved. V was cut by 7 bases and J by 0 bases, with 9 bases left in between. Germline CDR1 is SGHTA and CDR2 is FQGNSA. CDR3 size: 13 residues. The CDR3 nucleotides read TGTGCCAGCAACCCCGGAGTGAACACTGAAGCTTTCTTT. This translates into CASNPGVNTEAFF.

Concerning this clonotype itself: The germline gene is not matched at one end of the junction; a read error may be the cause. The chain joins TRBV12-3 or TRBV12-4 to TRBJ1-1; the D gene is possibly TRBD1 (6 bases). The CDR3 has 15 residues. The CDR3 loop is CASRLAGQKNTEAFF. The CDR3 DNA reads as TGTGCCAGCAGATTAGCAGGACAGAAGAACACTGAAGCTTTCTTT.

Note on this clonotype: A much bigger clone sits one base away, suggesting this may be a read error. The conserved closing phenylalanine or tryptophan is absent in this CDR3, likely reflecting a read error. The chain has TRBV14 and TRBJ1-3; TRBD1 aligns across 7 bases. Germline-derived CDR1 and CDR2 are SGHDN and FVKESK. The V and J ends lost 3 bases and 0 bases, in that order; junction bases with no gene match: 5. The CDR3 length is 16 residues. CDR3 loop: CASSHPTGVSGNTIYS. The CDR3 nucleotides read TGTGCCAGCAGCCATCCTACAGGGGTCTCTGGAAACACCATATATTCT.

At least ten counts were recorded for this clonotype. The genes are TRBV7-8 and TRBJ1-5; TRBD1 is a possible D gene (6 bases). CDR3 length: 16 residues. Trimming removed 3 bases from V and 2 bases from J, with 14 bases in between. Per the germline V gene, CDR1 is SGHVS and CDR2 is FQNEAQ. The CDR3 region has the DNA TGTGCCAGCAGCTTTAACAGGGCTGGGGGCAATCAGCCCCAGCATTTT. Protein sequence: CASSFNRAGGNQPQHF.

The rearrangement joins TRBV7-9 to TRBJ2-1; 8 bases align to TRBD1. Germline loops: CDR1 SEHNR, CDR2 FQNEAQ (reference sequence). The V gene end was trimmed by 3 bases and the J gene end by 2 bases; junction bases not matched to a gene: 6. This CDR3 spans 16 amino acids. DNA for the CDR3: TGTGCCAGCAGCTTCCGGCGGACAGGGACCTACAATGAGCAGTTCTTC. It yields the protein CASSFRRTGTYNEQFF.

The rearrangement uses TRBV4-1 and TRBJ1-1, with a weak D call TRBD1 (5 bases). CDR3 size: 14 residues. Germline loops: CDR1 MGHRA, CDR2 YSYEKL. Between the trimmed V and J ends, which lost 1 base and 2 bases, there was a span of 8 bases. CDR3 in amino acids: CASSQGDSNTEAFF. As DNA, the CDR3 is TGCGCCAGCAGCCAAGGCGACAGCAACACTGAAGCTTTCTTT.